These 24 T cell receptor beta chains were sequenced from one sample in a study of vaccination effects on CD4 cells after COVID-19. Profiled with immunoSEQ multiplex PCR; TCRdb holds only in-frame clones, not every one. The sample yields some 79,000 clones, around 70% seen once. With the ViraFEST assay, the study expanded antigen-specific CD4+ T cells using viral peptide pools, then sequenced them. An approximately ten-day culture period preceded the isolation of CD4+ T cells. The antigens for these receptors are not known. Sequenced material: CD4+ T cells from PBMCs cultured with HCoV-229E spike peptides, taken before COVID-19 vaccination. The origin of the receptors is a human donor who received a COVID-19 vaccine.

This clone showed up just a few times. The genes are TRBV5-1 and TRBJ2-2; 8 bases line up with TRBD2. This CDR3 is built from 15 residues. The V segment lost 1 base and the J segment 6 bases; nucleotides outside the gene matches: 5. The germline V gene encodes CDR1 SGHRS and CDR2 YFSETQ. DNA for the CDR3: TGCGCCAGCAGCTTGCGGGGGGGCACGGCCGGGGAGCTGTTTTTT. Encoded protein: CASSLRGGTAGELFF.

The chain joins TRBV29-1 to TRBJ2-1; possibly TRBD1 or TRBD2 for D (5 bases each). The V and J ends lost 1 base and 3 bases respectively, with 13 bases between them. The CDR3 is made up of 15 amino acids. CDR1 and CDR2 from the germline V gene are SQVTM and ANQGSEA. The CDR3 DNA reads TGCAGCGTTGAAGGGGAGACAGCGAACTACAATGAGCAGTTCTTC. Its translation is CSVEGETANYNEQFF.

This chain uses TRBV29-1 with TRBJ2-5; D possibly corresponds to TRBD1 (5 bases). In germline, CDR1 is SQVTM, CDR2 ANQGSEA. V dropped 4 bases and J dropped 4 bases, with 10 bases sitting between them. The CDR3 covers 12 residues. The CDR3 here is CSVVGAGETQYF. CDR3 coding DNA: TGCAGCGTTGTAGGGGCCGGAGAGACCCAGTACTTC.

V and J are TRBV7-6 and TRBJ1-1; D is perhaps TRBD1 (6 bases). V lost 3 bases and J 8 bases, leaving 31 bases between the germline ends. Germline values: CDR1 SGHVS, CDR2 FNYEAQ. This CDR3 comprises 19 residues. CDR3 DNA: TGTGCCAGCAGCTTTCTCGGATGGGACACGGACAGCCGGATTCAGGAAGCTTTCTTT. Residues: CASSFLGWDTDSRIQEAFF.

This rearrangement joins TRBV7-2 to TRBJ1-6; a possible D gene is TRBD1 (5 bases). The germline V and J ends were trimmed by 2 bases and 8 bases, with 13 bases remaining between them. The CDR3 is 15 amino acids. Germline assignment: CDR1 SGHTA and CDR2 FQGNSA. CDR3 loop: CASSLWQGGDSPLHF. DNA of the CDR3: TGTGCCAGCAGCTTATGGCAGGGAGGGGATTCACCCCTCCACTTT.

The chain employs TRBV28 and TRBJ1-2, with 9 bases aligning to TRBD1. Looked up from germline, CDR1 is MDHEN and CDR2 is SYDVKM. The CDR3 consists of 13 residues. V dropped 9 bases and J dropped 3; count of bases not matched to a gene: 5. The CDR3 sequence is CASRQGGYYGYTF. The CDR3 bases are TGTGCCAGTCGACAGGGGGGTTACTATGGCTACACCTTC.

The chain uses TRBV6-5 and TRBJ2-3; D not certain. The CDR3 has 12 amino acids. CDR1 is MNHEY, CDR2 SVGAGI, per germline. Trimming left V 5 bases short and J 8 bases short, with 11 bases between. The CDR3 reads CASSLDSATQYF. In nucleotides, the CDR3 is TGTGCCAGCAGTCTCGACTCGGCTACGCAGTATTTT.

In this sample, this clone turned up a few times. The V call is TRBV5-5, the J call TRBJ1-1; perhaps TRBD1 as D (5 bases). Germline CDR1 reads SGHKS; CDR2 reads YYEKEE (reference sequence). V shed 6 bases and J shed 0 bases, with 12 bases lying between them. The CDR3 spans 14 residues. CDR3 sequence reads: CASTGSGMNTEAFF. DNA of the CDR3: TGTGCCAGCACAGGGAGCGGTATGAACACTGAAGCTTTCTTT.

The V gene is TRBV10-2, the J gene TRBJ2-7, with TRBD2 matching 7 bases. The CDR3 runs 11 residues. Germline-derived CDR1 and CDR2 are WSHSY and SAAADI. The junction had 3 bases not matched to a gene; V was cut back by 6 bases and J by 7 bases. The chain's CDR3 is CASRGGREQYV. Written as DNA, the CDR3 is TGCGCCAGCAGGGGGGGGAGGGAGCAGTACGTC.

A remark on this clone: The junction does not match germline at one end; this may be a read error. The chain has TRBV29-1 and TRBJ1-1; weak D call: TRBD1 (6 bases). CDR1 is SQVTM and CDR2 is ANQGSEA in the germline V gene. The CDR3 runs 9 residues. CDR3 sequence (DNA): TGCAGCGTGGAAGTGGGACAATACTTT. As protein: CSVEVGQYF.

DNA for the CDR3: TGTGCCAGCGGGAGACAGGGGCCTTCTCAAGAGACCCAGTACTTC. Amino acid sequence: CASGRQGPSQETQYF. The genes are TRBV2 and TRBJ2-5, with 8 bases lining up with TRBD1. This CDR3 region has 15 residues. Germline loops: CDR1 SNHLY, CDR2 FYNNEI. With 8 bases clipped from V and 2 bases from J, the junction kept 10 bases outside the gene matches.

The chain uses TRBV19 and TRBJ1-6; maybe TRBD1 (6 bases). The ends were cut back, 6 bases at V and 6 bases at J, with 15 bases in the middle. From germline, CDR1 is LNHDA and CDR2 SQIVND (reference sequence). This CDR3 spans 15 amino acids. The CDR3 nucleotides are TGTGCCAGTAGAGGGGGGCACAGAGCTAATTCACCCCTCCACTTT. It translates to CASRGGHRANSPLHF.

The chain links TRBV24-1 to TRBJ2-5; 8 nucleotides match TRBD2. Germline V lookup: CDR1 KGHDR, CDR2 SFDVKD. This CDR3 spans 16 amino acids. V dropped 3 bases and J dropped 4; count of bases not matched to a gene: 9. CDR3 sequence reads: CATSDPPGGLGETQYF. The CDR3 bases are TGTGCCACCAGTGATCCTCCGGGGGGGCTAGGAGAGACCCAGTACTTC.

This clone was counted between two and nine times. Here the CDR3 reads CASSGGADSNQPQHF. Written as DNA, the CDR3 is TGTGCCAGCAGCGGGGGGGCAGACAGCAATCAGCCCCAGCATTTT. V gene TRBV9 combines with J gene TRBJ1-5; D is perhaps TRBD1 (6 bases). The length of the CDR3 is 15 residues. Germline CDR1 reads SGDLS; CDR2 reads YYNGEE. Trimming stripped 3 bases from V and 1 base from J, with 11 bases between. Complete variable domain (other parts from reference TRBV9 and TRBJ1-5): DSGVTQTPKHLITATGQRVTLRCSPRSGDLSVYWYQQSLDQGLQFLIQYYNGEERAKGNILERFSAQQFPDLHSELNLSSLELGDSALYFCASSGGADSNQPQHFGDGTRLSIL.

This clone was detected a few times. The chain recombines TRBV28 with TRBJ2-2; TRBD2 matches 8 bases. Germline-derived CDR1 and CDR2 are MDHEN and SYDVKM. The CDR3 loop spans 16 amino acids. V was pared by 7 bases and J by 0 bases, with 7 bases of the junction left unmatched. As DNA, the CDR3 is TGTGCCAGCACCACTAGCGGAAGTACGAACACCGGGGAGCTGTTTTTT. Protein: CASTTSGSTNTGELFF.

The V and J genes are TRBV7-3 and TRBJ2-2; D gene ambiguous. From germline, CDR1 is SGHTA and CDR2 FQGTGA. The CDR3 covers 12 residues. V dropped 2 bases and J dropped 8 bases, with 6 bases sitting between them. In DNA form, the CDR3 reads TGTGCCAGCAGCTTAGCCGGGGGGGAGCTGTTTTTT. This gives the protein CASSLAGGELFF.

This clone has just one count. This chain connects TRBV5-6 to TRBJ2-3; 7 positions agree with TRBD1. CDR3 length: 16 amino acids. CDR1 is SGHDT, CDR2 YYEEEE, per germline. With 3 bases clipped from V and 1 base from J, the junction kept 8 bases outside the gene matches. In nucleotides, the CDR3 is TGTGCCAGCAGCTACCCGCCGGGACAGCGCACAGATACGCAGTATTTT. Its translation is CASSYPPGQRTDTQYF.

A few counts support this clone. The J gene is TRBJ2-5, the V gene TRBV7-2; maybe TRBD1 (6 bases). Trimming shortened V by 1 base and J by 2 bases, and 8 bases separated the two germline ends. The CDR3 extends over 14 amino acids. Looked up from germline, CDR1 is SGHTA and CDR2 is FQGNSA. As DNA, the CDR3 is TGTGCCAGCAGCTTAGTGGACAGACAAGAGACCCAGTACTTC. It yields the protein CASSLVDRQETQYF.

This chain joins TRBV11-2 and TRBJ2-7, with D unclear. V lost 4 bases and J lost 0, with 10 bases in between. The CDR3 totals 14 residues. The germline CDR1 and CDR2 sequences are SGHAT and FQNNGV. CDR3 sequence (DNA): TGTGCCAGCAGCTGGACCCTCAGCTCCTACGAGCAGTACGTC. Amino acid sequence: CASSWTLSSYEQYV.

This clone showed up just a few times. The J gene is TRBJ2-2, the V gene TRBV6-2 or TRBV6-3; D remains ambiguous. V was trimmed by 5 bases and J by 8 bases, leaving 12 bases between them. Per germline, CDR1 MNHEY and CDR2 SVGEGT. The length of the CDR3 is 13 residues. CDR3 nucleotides: TGTGCCAGCAGTGGACGGCTCGGGGGGGAGCTGTTTTTT. Amino acids: CASSGRLGGELFF.

The DNA for the CDR3 is TGTGCCAGCTCATTGATCCGGGACACGAGCACAGATACGCAGTATTTT. It is translated as CASSLIRDTSTDTQYF. V usage is TRBV18 and J usage is TRBJ2-3; D is perhaps TRBD1 (6 bases). The V gene lost 5 bases and the J gene lost 0 bases, with 15 bases spanning the gap. Germline V gives CDR1 KGHSH, CDR2 LQKENI. The CDR3 is 16 residues long.

This clone turned up a few times. This chain joins TRBV11-2 and TRBJ2-2; D unresolved. Germline V gene data show CDR1 as SGHAT and CDR2 as FQNNGV. The germline V and J ends were trimmed by 5 bases and 1 base, with 8 bases remaining between them. This CDR3 is 14 amino acids long. CDR3 sequence: CASSARLNTGELFF. In nucleotides, the CDR3 is TGTGCCAGCAGCGCCCGACTGAACACCGGGGAGCTGTTTTTT.

The chain couples TRBV28 to TRBJ2-1, with D uncertain. The V end lost 7 bases, the J end lost 6 bases, and 19 bases lay between the germline ends. The CDR3 extends over 15 amino acids. Germline lookup yields CDR1 MDHEN and CDR2 SYDVKM. Here the CDR3 reads CASINGRLSPNEQFF. Here the CDR3 DNA reads TGTGCCAGCATCAACGGACGGCTGTCTCCCAATGAGCAGTTCTTC. The full variable domain, rest sourced from reference TRBV28 and TRBJ2-1, is DVKVTQSSRYLVKRTGEKVFLECVQDMDHENMFWYRQDPGLGLRLIYFSYDVKMKEKGDIPEGYSVSREKKERFSLILESASTNQTSMYLCASINGRLSPNEQFFGPGTRLTVL.

The V gene is TRBV27, the J gene TRBJ1-2; possibly TRBD1 for D (5 bases). Germline CDR1 reads MNHEY; CDR2 reads SMNVEV (reference sequence). Trimming removed 6 bases from V and 5 bases from J, with 10 bases in between. The length of the CDR3 is 12 residues. The CDR3 here is CASSRGTYGYTF. In DNA, the CDR3 is TGTGCCAGCAGCCGAGGGACGTATGGCTACACCTTC.